The 5 T cell receptor beta chains in this list originate from one sample, sequenced in a study of blood T cell repertoires in COVID-19. Measured with immunoSEQ multiplex PCR; TCRdb has only the in-frame clones, and not every one. The sample has about 220,000 clones; 75% to 85% are singletons. Sequences were obtained from peripheral blood. All receptors come from a man over 45 with active or convalescent COVID-19.

The chain links TRBV11-2 to TRBJ2-7; 7 bases align to TRBD1. V shed 5 bases and J 2 bases; nucleotides not matched to a gene: 6. This CDR3 has 14 amino acids. The germline CDR1 and CDR2 sequences are SGHAT and FQNNGV. The CDR3 protein is CASSPRDSAYEQYF. CDR3 DNA sequence: TGTGCCAGCAGCCCCCGGGACAGTGCCTACGAGCAGTACTTC. The full variable domain, its missing parts supplied by reference TRBV11-2 and TRBJ2-7, is EAGVAQSPRYKIIEKRQSVAFWCNPISGHATLYWYQQILGQGPKLLIQFQNNGVVDDSQLPKDRFSAERLKGVDSTLKIQPAKLEDSAVYLCASSPRDSAYEQYFGPGTRLTVT.

As for this clone: This may stem from a read error, because a much larger clone lies one nucleotide away. The gene calls are TRBV5-6 and TRBJ2-7; 8 bases map to TRBD2. The V segment lost 2 bases and the J segment 3 bases; nucleotides outside the gene matches: 1. The CDR3 runs 13 residues. The germline V gene has CDR1 SGHDT and CDR2 YYEEEE. CDR3 sequence reads: CASSFGRVYEQYF. CDR3 sequence (DNA): TGTGCCAGCAGCTTCGGGAGGGTCTACGAGCAGTACTTC.

V and J are TRBV28 and TRBJ2-7; a weak D match, TRBD1 (5 bases). This CDR3 is built from 14 residues. The V and J ends lost 3 bases and 2 bases respectively, with 11 bases between them. Germline V gives CDR1 MDHEN, CDR2 SYDVKM. The CDR3 is CASSFVTGAYEQYF. DNA of the CDR3: TGTGCCAGCAGTTTTGTAACAGGCGCCTACGAGCAGTACTTC.

The rearrangement links TRBV19 to TRBJ1-2; 7 nucleotides align to TRBD1. J was trimmed by 7 bases and V by 4 bases; bases with no gene match: 9. There are 14 residues in the CDR3. CDR1 and CDR2 (germline): LNHDA, SQIVND (reference sequence). Written as DNA, the CDR3 is TGTGCCAGTAGTAGACAGGGTACGTCTGTTGGCTACACCTTC. Protein product: CASSRQGTSVGYTF.

This clone was found a few times. This sequence joins TRBV28 and TRBJ2-5; no reliable D call. Trimming removed 6 bases from V and 0 bases from J, with 17 bases in between. CDR3 size: 16 residues. Germline CDR1 and CDR2: MDHEN and SYDVKM. CDR3 region: CASSPALGEYQETQYF. In nucleotides, the CDR3 is TGTGCCAGCAGCCCCGCATTAGGAGAGTACCAAGAGACCCAGTACTTC.